This T cell receptor (beta chain) was obtained from a study of shared clonotypes between healthy human individuals. Study-level results: Naive subsets usually exceeded memory subsets in estimated richness. The four-donor shared clonotypes exceeded non-shared clonotypes in generation probability, with non-shared ones scoring lower.

None of the donors, who were healthy HIV-negative adults, had recently had acute infections or vaccinations. Notes on this clone: Its antigen is unidentified.

Germline CDR1 reads MDHEN; CDR2 reads SYDVKM. J was trimmed by 8 bases and V by 2 bases; bases with no gene match: 14. This CDR3 spans 16 amino acids. Using immunoSEQ multiplex PCR, the repertoire was profiled, and TCRdb retains in-frame clones only, with some absent. The sample lists about 2.3 million clones; about nine tenths were seen once. The genes are TRBV28 and TRBJ1-2, with 7 bases identical to TRBD1. Source material: naive CD4+ T cells from PBMCs. The subset: CD45RA+ positively selected. This TCR came from a young man in good health. Some clones in this sample may be carry-over from other donors' samples. CDR3 DNA sequence: TGTGCCAGCAGTTTAGTTTCGACAGGGTCTTCGGGAGGCTACACCTTC. The encoded protein is CASSLVSTGSSGGYTF.